This entry lists 21 T cell receptor beta chains sequenced from one sample in a study of T cell responses to AZD1222 COVID-19 vaccine. Only in-frame clones appear in the TCRdb table, and some are missing; sequencing was by immunoSEQ multiplex PCR. The sample carries about 110,000 clones, 82% recorded once. The source was peripheral blood, collected on day 0 of AZD1222 vaccination. The source is an adult in good health.

This chain joins TRBV5-1 and TRBJ2-2; 8 bases are a match to TRBD1. Unmatched junction bases numbered 6, after V lost 4 bases and J lost 1 base. CDR3 length: 16 residues. CDR1 and CDR2 from the germline V gene are SGHRS and YFSETQ. CDR3 coding DNA: TGCGCCAGCAGCCCCGGACAGGGAAGGAACACCGGGGAGCTGTTTTTT. Amino acid sequence: CASSPGQGRNTGELFF.

The genes are TRBV3-1 (or the pseudogene TRBV3-2) and TRBJ2-2; 9 bases agree with TRBD2. The CDR3 loop spans 13 amino acids. The V gene's germline CDR1 is LGHDT and CDR2 YNNKEL (reference sequence). Unmatched junction bases numbered 3, after V lost 8 bases and J lost 5 bases. CDR3 region: CASLGLATGELFF. Written as DNA, the CDR3 is TGTGCCAGCTTGGGACTAGCAACCGGGGAGCTGTTTTTT.

The rearrangement links TRBV15 to TRBJ2-6; 10 positions match TRBD1. The ends lost 4 bases at V and 2 bases at J; junction bases unmatched: 2. Germline lookup yields CDR1 LNHNV and CDR2 YYDKDF (reference sequence). The CDR3 length is 16 residues. DNA of the CDR3: TGTGCCACCAGCACCGGGACAGGGGCTGGGGCCAACGTCCTGACTTTC. Its protein product is CATSTGTGAGANVLTF.

In its sample, this clone was seen once. This chain connects TRBV4-2 to TRBJ2-2, with 9 bases identical to TRBD1. J lost 7 bases, V lost 4 bases, and 13 bases had no gene match. Germline CDR1 and CDR2: LGHNA and YNFKEQ. There are 17 residues in the CDR3. The CDR3 here is CASSPNPGQGFGGELFF. CDR3 in DNA: TGTGCCAGCAGCCCCAACCCGGGACAGGGCTTCGGCGGGGAGCTGTTTTTT.

The chain couples TRBV6-5 to TRBJ1-1, with no clear D. Trimming cost V 2 bases and J 0 bases, with 7 bases left between them. The CDR3 extends over 14 amino acids. Germline V lookup: CDR1 MNHEY, CDR2 SVGAGI. The CDR3 here is CASSYEPVNTEAFF. The CDR3 coding sequence is TGTGCCAGCAGTTACGAGCCGGTGAACACTGAAGCTTTCTTT.

This chain joins TRBV19 and TRBJ1-6; a weak D match, TRBD1 (5 bases). The germline V gene has CDR1 LNHDA and CDR2 SQIVND (reference sequence). Trimming took off 3 bases at V and 7 bases at J, with 19 bases between the two ends. The CDR3 has 17 residues. Written as DNA, the CDR3 is TGTGCCAGTAGTATTCCACCGGGACCGGGTTTCAATTCACCCCTCCACTTT. Its protein is CASSIPPGPGFNSPLHF. Full variable domain (rest looked up from reference TRBV19 and TRBJ1-6): DGGITQSPKYLFRKEGQNVTLSCEQNLNHDAMYWYRQDPGQGLRLIYYSQIVNDFQKGDIAEGYSVSREKKESFPLTVTSAQKNPTAFYLCASSIPPGPGFNSPLHFGNGTRLTVT.

DNA of the CDR3: TGTGCCAGCAGCGTAGCTGGGCGGGGGGGCACAGATACGCAGTATTTT. It specifies CASSVAGRGGTDTQYF. The gene calls are TRBV9 and TRBJ2-3; 8 bases are a match to TRBD2. The CDR3 spans 16 residues. Germline V gives CDR1 SGDLS, CDR2 YYNGEE. J was trimmed by 1 base and V by 0 bases; bases with no gene match: 4.

The chain is built from TRBV5-5 and TRBJ2-3, with 12 bases identical to TRBD2. V trimming: 4 bases; J trimming: 2 bases; junction bases outside the gene matches: 5. The CDR3 totals 16 residues. Germline lookup yields CDR1 SGHKS and CDR2 YYEKEE (reference sequence). CDR3 DNA: TGTGCCAGCAGCACGGGACTAGCGGGCCACACAGATACGCAGTATTTT. The encoded protein is CASSTGLAGHTDTQYF. Full variable domain (remainder filled in from reference TRBV5-5 and TRBJ2-3): DAGVTQSPTHLIKTRGQQVTLRCSPISGHKSVSWYQQVLGQGPQFIFQYYEKEERGRGNFPDRFSARQFPNYSSELNVNALLLGDSALYLCASSTGLAGHTDTQYFGPGTRLTVL.

Only one count was recorded for this clone. The chain carries TRBV9 and TRBJ1-2, with D unresolved. The CDR3 sequence is 14 residues long. CDR1 and CDR2 (germline): SGDLS, YYNGEE. Trimming removed 4 bases from V and 0 bases from J, with 10 bases in between. CDR3 in DNA: TGTGCCAGCAGCCCCAGTAGCCCTAACTATGGCTACACCTTC. Translation: CASSPSSPNYGYTF.

This chain uses TRBV9 with TRBJ1-5; D gene uncertain. The CDR3 has 12 amino acids. Germline values: CDR1 SGDLS, CDR2 YYNGEE. Trimming took 2 bases from V and 3 from J, leaving 3 bases between them. The DNA for the CDR3 is TGTGCCAGCAGCGTCTTCAATCAGCCCCAGCATTTT. Protein product: CASSVFNQPQHF.

This clone has only a few counts. The genes are TRBV4-2 and TRBJ2-5, with a possible D match to TRBD1 (6 bases). This CDR3 has 18 amino acids. Trimming shortened V by 0 bases and J by 4 bases, and 21 bases separated the two germline ends. Germline CDR1 reads LGHNA; CDR2 reads YNFKEQ. CDR3 nucleotide sequence: TGTGCCAGCAGCCAAGAACGAGCGGTGATACAGGGACCAGAGACCCAGTACTTC. Translated, it gives CASSQERAVIQGPETQYF.

The chain uses TRBV6-6 and TRBJ2-1, with D uncertain. CDR1 is MNHNY and CDR2 is SVGAGI in the germline V gene (reference sequence). This CDR3 region has 11 residues. The ends were cut back, 2 bases at V and 7 bases at J, with 3 bases in the middle. The CDR3 reads CASSYGNEQFF. The CDR3 DNA is TGTGCCAGCAGTTACGGAAATGAGCAGTTCTTC.

The DNA of the CDR3 is TGTGCCAGCACCGATGGGCGGGATCGGCAGCCCCAGCATTTT. It yields the protein CASTDGRDRQPQHF. The rearrangement joins TRBV2 to TRBJ1-5; D unclear. From germline, CDR1 is SNHLY and CDR2 FYNNEI. The CDR3 sequence is 14 residues long. V lost 7 bases and J lost 7, with 17 bases in between. Complete variable domain (other parts from reference TRBV2 and TRBJ1-5): EPEVTQTPSHQVTQMGQEVILRCVPISNHLYFYWYRQILGQKVEFLVSFYNNEISEKSEIFDDQFSVERPDGSNFTLKIRSTKLEDSAMYFCASTDGRDRQPQHFGDGTRLSIL.

This clone was counted between two and nine times. The CDR3 region has the DNA TGTGCCACCAGCAGTCCGGGACAGGGGGGACCCAGCTCCTACGAGCAGTACTTC. It translates to CATSSPGQGGPSSYEQYF. The gene calls are TRBV15 and TRBJ2-7, with TRBD1 matching 11 bases. This CDR3 contains 18 residues. The ends lost 3 bases at V and 0 bases at J; junction bases unmatched: 10. Germline CDR1 reads LNHNV; CDR2 reads YYDKDF (reference sequence).

The J gene is TRBJ2-2, the V gene TRBV6-1; 7 positions agree with TRBD1. CDR3 length: 16 residues. Trimming at V came to 3 bases and at J to 6 bases, leaving 10 bases not matched to a gene. The germline V gene has CDR1 MNHNS and CDR2 SASEGT. The CDR3 DNA sequence: TGTGCCAGCAGTGACGACAGGGTTCTGCGTGCCGGGGAGCTGTTTTTT. Its protein is CASSDDRVLRAGELFF.

This sequence joins TRBV7-2 and TRBJ1-1; a possible D gene is TRBD1 (5 bases). V was clipped by 2 bases and J by 3 bases, with 10 bases between them. The germline gives CDR1 SGHTA, CDR2 FQGNSA. The CDR3 consists of 14 residues. In DNA form, the CDR3 reads TGTGCCAGCAGCTTACAGGGTGGGGACACTGAAGCTTTCTTT. As protein: CASSLQGGDTEAFF. The whole variable domain, filled in from reference TRBV7-2 and TRBJ1-1, reads GAGVSQSPSNKVTEKGKDVELRCDPISGHTALYWYRQSLGQGLEFLIYFQGNSAPDKSGLPSDRFSAERTGGSVSTLTIQRTQQEDSAVYLCASSLQGGDTEAFFGQGTRLTVV.

This clone came up a few times. The chain recombines TRBV18 with TRBJ1-2; the D is unclear. From germline, CDR1 is KGHSH and CDR2 LQKENI. V dropped 3 bases and J dropped 0 bases, with 11 bases sitting between them. The CDR3 length is 15 residues. DNA for the CDR3: TGTGCCAGCTCACCGCGGGCGGAGACTAACTATGGCTACACCTTC. It translates to CASSPRAETNYGYTF.

This chain joins TRBV5-5 and TRBJ2-1, with 9 bases lining up with TRBD1. V was clipped by 4 bases and J by 0 bases; unmatched bases: 8. Germline V CDR1 and CDR2: SGHKS, YYEKEE (reference sequence). The length of the CDR3 is 17 residues. The CDR3 DNA reads as TGTGCCAGCAGCCTTGGACAGGGGCGCTTCTCCTACAATGAGCAGTTCTTC. As protein: CASSLGQGRFSYNEQFF.

J is TRBJ2-1 and V is TRBV4-2; possibly TRBD1 or TRBD2 for D (6 bases each). Germline values: CDR1 LGHNA, CDR2 YNFKEQ. This CDR3 region has 13 residues. Deletions cut 4 bases from V and 10 bases from J, with 14 bases between. CDR3 in amino acids: CASSLPGADEQFF. The DNA of the CDR3 is TGTGCCAGCAGCCTGCCGGGGGCGGACGAGCAGTTCTTC.

The chain combines TRBV5-1 with TRBJ1-2, with D maybe TRBD1 (6 bases). V was shortened by 6 bases and J by 3 bases, with 18 bases between the two germline ends. This CDR3 comprises 15 residues. Germline V gives CDR1 SGHRS, CDR2 YFSETQ. The CDR3 DNA is TGCGCCAGCACCGCCTACAGGGCAGGGGACTATGGCTACACCTTC. Protein: CASTAYRAGDYGYTF.

There are a few counts of this clone. The chain employs TRBV6-5 and TRBJ1-2; D is perhaps TRBD1 (6 bases). Germline loops: CDR1 MNHEY, CDR2 SVGAGI. The V and J ends lost 0 bases and 5 bases respectively, with 13 bases between them. The CDR3 spans 15 residues. CDR3 residues: CASSYSVTGIYGYTF. CDR3 DNA sequence: TGTGCCAGCAGTTACTCGGTGACAGGCATATATGGCTACACCTTC.